This TCR beta chain was captured in a study of OX40 agonist ivuxolimab in advanced cancers. This clone was picked up a small number of times. Measured with immunoSEQ multiplex PCR; TCRdb has only the in-frame clones, and not every one. Of about 74,000 clones in the sample, 84% were seen once. Trimming shortened V by 4 bases and J by 2 bases, and 10 bases separated the two germline ends. The CDR3 is 14 residues long. CDR1 and CDR2 (germline): SGHRS, YFSETQ. The sequenced sample was CD4+ or CD8+ T cells sorted from blood, obtained in a trial of the OX40 agonist ivuxolimab. The sequence was obtained from an adult with an advanced solid tumor such as melanoma, head and neck, liver or kidney cancer. The rearrangement joins TRBV5-1 to TRBJ1-3; D is perhaps TRBD1 (6 bases). In nucleotides, the CDR3 is TGCGCCAGCAGCGATCAGGGGACTGGAAACACCATATATTTT. Translating it yields CASSDQGTGNTIYF.